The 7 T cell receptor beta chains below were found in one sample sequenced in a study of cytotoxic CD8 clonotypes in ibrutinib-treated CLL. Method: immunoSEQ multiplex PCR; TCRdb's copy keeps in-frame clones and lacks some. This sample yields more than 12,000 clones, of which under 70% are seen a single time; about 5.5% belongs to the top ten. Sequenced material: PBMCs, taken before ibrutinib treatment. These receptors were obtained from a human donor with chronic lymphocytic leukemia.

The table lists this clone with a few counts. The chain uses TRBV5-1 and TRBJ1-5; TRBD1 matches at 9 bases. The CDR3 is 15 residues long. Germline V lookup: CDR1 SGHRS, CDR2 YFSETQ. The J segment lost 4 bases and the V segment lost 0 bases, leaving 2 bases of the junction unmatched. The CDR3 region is CASSLDGQGNQPQHF. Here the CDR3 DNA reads TGCGCCAGCAGCTTGGACGGACAGGGGAATCAGCCCCAGCATTTT. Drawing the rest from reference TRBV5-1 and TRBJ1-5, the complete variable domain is KAGVTQTPRYLIKTRGQQVTLSCSPISGHRSVSWYQQTPGQGLQFLFEYFSETQRNKGNFPGRFSGRQFSNSRSEMNVSTLELGDSALYLCASSLDGQGNQPQHFGDGTRLSIL.

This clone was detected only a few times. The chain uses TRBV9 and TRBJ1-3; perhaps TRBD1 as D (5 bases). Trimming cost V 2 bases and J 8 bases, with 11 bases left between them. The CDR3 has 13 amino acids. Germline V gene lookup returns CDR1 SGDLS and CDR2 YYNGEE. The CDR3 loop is CASSVIPRDTIYF. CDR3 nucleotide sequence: TGTGCCAGCAGCGTTATTCCCAGGGACACCATATATTTT.

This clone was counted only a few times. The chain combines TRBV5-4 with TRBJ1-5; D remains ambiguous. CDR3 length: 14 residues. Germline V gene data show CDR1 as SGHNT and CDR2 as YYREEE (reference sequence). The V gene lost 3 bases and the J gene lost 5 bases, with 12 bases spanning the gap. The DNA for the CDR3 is TGTGCCAGCAGCTACGACGGTGGGGATCAGCCCCAGCATTTT. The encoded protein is CASSYDGGDQPQHF.

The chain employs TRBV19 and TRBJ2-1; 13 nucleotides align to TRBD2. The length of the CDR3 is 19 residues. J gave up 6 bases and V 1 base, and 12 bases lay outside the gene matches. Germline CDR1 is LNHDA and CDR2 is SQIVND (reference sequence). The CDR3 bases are TGTGCCAGTAGTATAGCCTCACTAGCGGGAGGGCCTCGCCCCAATGAGCAGTTCTTC. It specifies CASSIASLAGGPRPNEQFF.

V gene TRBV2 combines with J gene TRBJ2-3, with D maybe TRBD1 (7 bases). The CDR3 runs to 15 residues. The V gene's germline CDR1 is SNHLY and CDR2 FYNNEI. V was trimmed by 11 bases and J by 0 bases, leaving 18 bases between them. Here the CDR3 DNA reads TGTGCCCTATCAACAGGGGACTCTAGCACAGATACGCAGTATTTT. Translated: CALSTGDSSTDTQYF.

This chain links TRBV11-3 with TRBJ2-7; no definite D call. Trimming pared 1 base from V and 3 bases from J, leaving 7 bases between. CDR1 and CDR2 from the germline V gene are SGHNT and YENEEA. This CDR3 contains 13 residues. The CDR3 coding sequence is TGTGCCAGCAGCTTAGGACCCAACTACGAGCAGTACTTC. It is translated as CASSLGPNYEQYF. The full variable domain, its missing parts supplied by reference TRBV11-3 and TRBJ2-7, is EAGVVQSPRYKIIEKKQPVAFWCNPISGHNTLYWYLQNLGQGPELLIRYENEEAVDDSQLPKDRFSAERLKGVDSTLKIQPAELGDSAVYLCASSLGPNYEQYFGPGTRLTVT.

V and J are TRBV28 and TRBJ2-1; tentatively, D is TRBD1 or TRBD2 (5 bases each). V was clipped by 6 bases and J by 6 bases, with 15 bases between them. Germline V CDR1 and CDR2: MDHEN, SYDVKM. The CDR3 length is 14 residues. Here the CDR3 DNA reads TGTGCCAGCAGCCGTGGGGGAGTGACCAATGAGCAGTTCTTC. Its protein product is CASSRGGVTNEQFF.